One sample yielded the 17 T cell receptor beta chains listed below, sequenced in a study of regulatory T cells in long-lasting Graves disease. Arm-PCR of CDR3 regions and iRepertoire HTBI primers were used to build TCR beta libraries. One entry per CDR3 protein, called by TCRdb with MiXCR from the multiplex PCR reads. Of some 370,000 distinct CDR3 sequences listed, less than 25% are singletons. Time point denoted: persistent/refractory GD, antithyroid drugs over 5 years with positive TRAb. RNA from PBMCs was the source of the TCR library. The sequencing here drew on peripheral blood mononuclear cells (PBMCs), taken when the disease was refractory, from a patient treated with antithyroid drugs. Every receptor here comes from a female donor with Graves disease.

This chain links TRBV28 with TRBJ2-1, with a weak D call TRBD2 (6 bases). The ends were cut back, 3 bases at V and 0 bases at J, with 12 bases in the middle. The CDR3 spans 16 residues. Per germline, CDR1 MDHEN and CDR2 SYDVKM. The CDR3 region has the DNA TGTGCCAGCAGTTTCCTTCGGGGGAGCTCCTACAATGAGCAGTTCTTC. This gives the protein CASSFLRGSSYNEQFF.

J is TRBJ2-5 and V is TRBV14; D tentatively reads TRBD1 or TRBD2 (5 bases each). Trimming took 3 bases from V and 10 from J, leaving 15 bases between them. The CDR3 has 13 residues. Germline V gene data show CDR1 as SGHDN and CDR2 as FVKESK. Written as DNA, the CDR3 is TGTGCCAGCAGCCAGTCCGTGGGGACGGGCCAGTACTTC. Its protein is CASSQSVGTGQYF.

This clonotype has ten or more counts. V gene TRBV13 combines with J gene TRBJ2-5; D may be TRBD1 or TRBD2 (6 bases each). Trimming took 4 bases from V and 5 from J, leaving 11 bases between them. This CDR3 is 13 amino acids long. Germline V gene lookup returns CDR1 PRHDT and CDR2 FYEKMQ (reference sequence). The CDR3 protein is CASSWRGVETQYF. In DNA form, the CDR3 reads TGTGCCAGCAGCTGGAGGGGGGTGGAGACCCAGTACTTC.

This clonotype was observed at least ten times. This chain joins TRBV6-1 and TRBJ2-5, with 7 bases identical to TRBD1. CDR1 is MNHNS, CDR2 SASEGT, per germline. This CDR3 has 13 amino acids. The trim removed 7 bases at V and 2 bases at J, leaving 4 bases unmatched. CDR3 bases: TGTGCCAGCAATAGGGGGCAACAAGAGACCCAGTACTTC. Its protein product is CASNRGQQETQYF.

The chain carries TRBV6-2 or TRBV6-3 and TRBJ2-1; 12 bases align to TRBD2. Germline assignment: CDR1 MNHEY and CDR2 SVGEGT. With 7 bases clipped from V and 12 bases from J, the junction kept 7 bases outside the gene matches. The CDR3 contains 13 residues. The CDR3, as DNA: TGTGCCAGCACCGATCAACTAGCGGGAGGGCAGTTCTTC. Protein: CASTDQLAGGQFF.

CDR3 residues: CSVAAALQETQYF. DNA for the CDR3: TGCAGCGTTGCGGCAGCCCTGCAAGAGACCCAGTACTTC. The rearrangement uses TRBV29-1 and TRBJ2-5, with D unresolved. The germline V gene has CDR1 SQVTM and CDR2 ANQGSEA. The CDR3 runs 13 residues. Trimming pared 4 bases from V and 2 bases from J, leaving 11 bases between.

The chain couples TRBV25-1 to TRBJ1-1; D possibly corresponds to TRBD1 (5 bases). Germline values: CDR1 MGHDK, CDR2 SYGVNS. The CDR3 length is 14 residues. Trimming left V 1 base short and J 6 bases short, with 12 bases between. CDR3 in DNA: TGTGCCAGCAGTGAATTTTCCCTACAGGCTGAAGCTTTCTTT. This translates into CASSEFSLQAEAFF.

This clonotype appeared many times. J is TRBJ2-5 and V is TRBV20-1, with D possibly being TRBD2 (5 bases). Trimming left V 6 bases short and J 4 bases short, with 9 bases between. This CDR3 is 11 amino acids long. The germline gives CDR1 DFQATT, CDR2 SNEGSKA (reference sequence). The CDR3 coding sequence is TGCAGTGCACCACGGGGAGAGACCCAGTACTTC. Amino acids: CSAPRGETQYF.

The sample holds many counts of this clonotype. The rearrangement links TRBV7-9 to TRBJ2-7, with a possible D match to TRBD1 (6 bases). Between the trimmed V and J ends, which lost 2 bases and 0 bases, there was a span of 8 bases. Germline V gene data show CDR1 as SEHNR and CDR2 as FQNEAQ (reference sequence). This CDR3 contains 14 residues. DNA for the CDR3: TGTGCCAGCAGCTTAAGACAGGACTCCTACGAGCAGTACTTC. Translated: CASSLRQDSYEQYF.

The rearrangement links TRBV5-1 to TRBJ2-7, with TRBD2 identical over 8 bases. The germline CDR1 and CDR2 sequences are SGHRS and YFSETQ. The CDR3 is 13 amino acids. V shed 7 bases and J 5 bases; nucleotides not matched to a gene: 8. The CDR3 sequence is CASQEAGGDEQYF. The CDR3 bases are TGCGCCAGCCAGGAGGCGGGAGGAGACGAGCAGTACTTC.

The CDR3 reads CASSQRTGGPSGDTQYF. In nucleotides, the CDR3 is TGTGCCAGCAGCCAAAGAACCGGAGGGCCCTCCGGAGATACGCAGTATTTT. The V gene is TRBV3-1, the J gene TRBJ2-3; a weak D match, TRBD2 (6 bases). The V and J ends lost 2 bases and 5 bases respectively, with 20 bases between them. Germline CDR1 LGHDT, CDR2 YNNKEL (reference sequence). The CDR3 totals 17 residues.

This clonotype was seen more than once but under ten times. J is TRBJ2-5 and V is TRBV19; 7 bases are a match to TRBD1. This CDR3 contains 15 residues. The ends lost 10 bases at V and 5 bases at J; junction bases unmatched: 16. Germline-derived CDR1 and CDR2 are LNHDA and SQIVND (reference sequence). DNA for the CDR3: TGTGCCACCACGGACAGGCCGAGAGGGTTGGAGACCCAGTACTTC. Residues: CATTDRPRGLETQYF.

On this clonotype: One end of the junction is discordant with germline, which a read error may explain. The genes are TRBV5-6 and TRBJ2-7; D is undetermined. The V gene's germline CDR1 is SGHDT and CDR2 YYEEEE. The CDR3 extends over 14 amino acids. CDR3 DNA: TGTGCCGGCAGCCCGAAGTATGGGCTGTTCGAGCAGTACTTC. Translating gives CAGSPKYGLFEQYF.

This clonotype was picked up many times. V and J are TRBV28 and TRBJ2-7; 7 bases align to TRBD1. CDR3 length: 16 residues. After removal of 2 bases from V and 3 bases from J, the junction contained 10 bases not matched to a gene. Germline V lookup: CDR1 MDHEN, CDR2 SYDVKM. The CDR3 DNA is TGTGCCAGCAGTTTACGGCGTCGGGACAGCTTCTACGAGCAGTACTTC. Its protein product is CASSLRRRDSFYEQYF.

The chain links TRBV30 to TRBJ1-2; the D gene is possibly TRBD1 (5 bases). The CDR3 contains 14 residues. Per germline, CDR1 GTSNPN and CDR2 SVGIG (reference sequence). With 5 bases removed from V and 5 bases from J, the gap between germline ends came to 18 bases. The CDR3 sequence is CAWRRTRGGYGYTF. The CDR3 DNA sequence: TGTGCCTGGCGCCGGACGCGGGGGGGGTATGGCTACACCTTC.

This chain joins TRBV20-1 and TRBJ2-7; D not certain. The CDR3 spans 11 residues. V was cut by 2 bases and J by 3 bases, with 5 bases left in between. Germline values: CDR1 DFQATT, CDR2 SNEGSKA (reference sequence). The CDR3 protein is CSARKNYEQYF. Written as DNA, the CDR3 is TGCAGTGCTAGAAAGAACTACGAGCAGTACTTC.

This clonotype was seen ten or more times. This rearrangement joins TRBV12-3 or TRBV12-4 to TRBJ1-1; the match to TRBD1 covers 11 bases. J lost 1 base, V lost 7 bases, and 8 bases had no gene match. This CDR3 is built from 16 residues. The CDR3 protein is CASTGTGGPKNTEAFF. The DNA of the CDR3 is TGTGCCAGCACCGGGACAGGGGGGCCAAAGAACACTGAAGCTTTCTTT.